This paragraph covers one T cell receptor beta chain sequence. Its antigen specificity is not known. No base quality values were provided; no much bigger clone lies one nucleotide off. This record comes from a study of CD8 T cells in Susac syndrome (dated by TCRdb to the late 2010s). About the study as a whole: Of the Susac syndrome patients who were sequenced, roughly six had clinically active disease and roughly eight were in clinical remission. At the time of blood withdrawal, Susac syndrome patients were either therapy-naive, taking corticosteroids (with some also receiving IVIg), or on IVIg alone. Repertoire sequencing was used to test whether CD8+ T cell activation and differentiation in Susac syndrome was antigen driven. Clonality of the CD8+ T cell repertoire was compared between around 13 healthy donors, roughly 14 Susac syndrome patients and fewer than 16 multiple sclerosis patients. Results and caveats for the whole study, not just this receptor: Looking at Susac-specific public clones, the researchers identified approximately 15 in the total CD8+ repertoire and roughly 5 in the CD8+ TEMRA repertoire. The number of individuals in the TCR sequencing and HLA analysis was recognized as being relatively small. Susac syndrome CD8+ repertoires showed clonal expansion, highest in CD8+ TEMRA cells and greater in clinically active than remitting patients.

RNA was extracted using the RNeasy kit, and about 0.5 to 1 ug of the RNA was reverse transcribed with random hexamers. TCR beta CDR3 regions were amplified with the immunoSEQ multiplex PCR assay covering 54 Vbeta and 13 Jbeta segments. PCR amplification bias was corrected using a synthetic template baseline for primer optimization and computational correction. On the study's bioinformatics: Reads were assigned to V, D and J genes according to IMGT and analyzed in immunoSEQ Analyzer, with only productive sequences retained. Clonality was calculated as one minus the Shannon entropy normalized by log2 of the number of productive unique sequences. For each patient and control, public and private clones were evaluated within the 100 most prevalent clones. Susac-specific clones were defined as absent from healthy and MS cohorts, 800 to 1,200 published viral clones and other ImmuneACCESS disease sequences. TCRdb reworked the public reads: Q25 trimming with fastp, MiXCR clone assembly, productive beta chains retained. Each entry merges the rows of one CDR3 protein and shows their most common DNA and genes. TCRdb's processing, not the study's, gives the V and J calls here. The sample table shows around 80,000 distinct CDR3 sequences, and around 94% are seen once. Of the sample, about 0.52% falls within the top ten clones.

Peripheral blood CD8+ and CD4+ T cells from healthy donors, Susac syndrome patients and multiple sclerosis patients were profiled by high-throughput TCR beta sequencing. Susac syndrome patients met recently defined diagnostic criteria for definite or probable disease. Bulk CD8+ and CD4+ T cells were purified magnetically by negative isolation, whereas CD8+ TEMRA cells were enriched by FACS. Blood was drawn into EDTA tubes, processed within 24 hours, and PBMCs were isolated by density gradient centrifugation. PBMCs destined for TCR sequencing were cryopreserved in liquid nitrogen and later thawed in a 37 °C water bath. A purity of at least 90% was achieved for sorted or isolated CD4+, CD8+ and CD8+ TEMRA cells. From its cysteine to its phenylalanine, the CDR3 spans 16 amino acids. Just CDR3 DNA is preserved here, 48 bases in frame from base 1. A distance of 14 bases separates the germline ends of V and J, which lose 3 bases and 0 bases respectively. Based on the germline V gene, the CDR1 and CDR2 sequences are SGHVS and FQNEAQ.

The sample taken for sequencing was CD8+ T cells from PBMCs. The sequence joins TRBV7-8 to TRBJ1-1, with no reliable assignment of the D segment. The origin of this receptor is a human donor with Susac syndrome. The DNA sequence is TGTGCCAGCAGCTTCCGTAACAGCTACATGAACACTGAAGCTTTCTTT. It is translated as CASSFRNSYMNTEAFF.